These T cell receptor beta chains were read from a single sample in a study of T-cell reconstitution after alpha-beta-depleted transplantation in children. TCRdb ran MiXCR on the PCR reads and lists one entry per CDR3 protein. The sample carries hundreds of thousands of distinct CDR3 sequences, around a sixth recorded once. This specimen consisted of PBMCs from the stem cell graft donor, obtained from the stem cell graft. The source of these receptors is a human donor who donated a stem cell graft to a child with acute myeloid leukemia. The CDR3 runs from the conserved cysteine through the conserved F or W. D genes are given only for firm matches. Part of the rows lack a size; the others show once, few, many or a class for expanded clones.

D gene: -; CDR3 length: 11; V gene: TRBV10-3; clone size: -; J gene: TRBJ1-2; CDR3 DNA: TGTGCCATCAGACAGTTAAATGGCTACACCTTC; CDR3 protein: CAIRQLNGYTF
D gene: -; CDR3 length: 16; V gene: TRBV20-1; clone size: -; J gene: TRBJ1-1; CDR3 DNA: TGCTGTGCTAGACCGTGGGGGGACGCGAGATACACTGAAGCTTTCTTT; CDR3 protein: CCARPWGDARYTEAFF
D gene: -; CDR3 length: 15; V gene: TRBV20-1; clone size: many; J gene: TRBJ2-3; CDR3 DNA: TGCAGTGCTAGAGATTTTGCCCTTCCCACAGATACGCAGTATTTT; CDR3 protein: CSARDFALPTDTQYF
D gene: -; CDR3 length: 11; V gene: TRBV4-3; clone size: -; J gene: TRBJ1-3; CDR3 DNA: TGCGCCAGCAGCCAAGAGAACACCATATATTTT; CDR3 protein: CASSQENTIYF
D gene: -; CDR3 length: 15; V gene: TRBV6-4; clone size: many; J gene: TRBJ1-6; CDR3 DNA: TGTGCCAGCAGTCCTACTCCGGGGGCTGGGTCACCCCTCCACTTT; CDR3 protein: CASSPTPGAGSPLHF
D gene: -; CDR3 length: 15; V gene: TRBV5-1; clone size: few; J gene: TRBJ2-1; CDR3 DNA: TGCGCCAGCAGCGAAACAGGATTCTCCTACAATGAGCAGTTCTTC; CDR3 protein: CASSETGFSYNEQFF
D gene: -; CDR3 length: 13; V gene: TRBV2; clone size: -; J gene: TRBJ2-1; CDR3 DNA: TGTGCCAGCGTAGCGGCCGTTTGGAATGAGCAGTTCTTC; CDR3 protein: CASVAAVWNEQFF
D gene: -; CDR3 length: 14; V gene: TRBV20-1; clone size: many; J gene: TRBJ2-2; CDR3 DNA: TGCAGTGCTGTGGAGGGTCTGGCGTCCGGGGAGCTGTTTTTT; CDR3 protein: CSAVEGLASGELFF
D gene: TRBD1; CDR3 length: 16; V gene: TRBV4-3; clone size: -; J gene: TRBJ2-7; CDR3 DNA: TGCGCCAGCAGCCGAGGGACAGGGGGTTTGATTTACGAGCAGTACTTC; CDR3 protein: CASSRGTGGLIYEQYF
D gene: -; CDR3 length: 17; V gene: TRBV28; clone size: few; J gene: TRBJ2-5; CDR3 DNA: TGTGCCAGCAGCCCCGTTTACTTTGCGGGGTACGTGGAGACCCAGTACTTC; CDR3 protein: CASSPVYFAGYVETQYF
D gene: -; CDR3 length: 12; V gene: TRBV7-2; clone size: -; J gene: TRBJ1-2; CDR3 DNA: TGTGCCAGCACTAAACTTGGGATTGGCTACACCTTC; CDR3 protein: CASTKLGIGYTF
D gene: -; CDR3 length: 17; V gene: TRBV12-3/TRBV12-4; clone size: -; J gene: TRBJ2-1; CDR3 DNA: TGTGCCAGCAGTTTGATACAGGGAGCCGTCTCCTACAATGAGCAGTTCTTC; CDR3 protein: CASSLIQGAVSYNEQFF
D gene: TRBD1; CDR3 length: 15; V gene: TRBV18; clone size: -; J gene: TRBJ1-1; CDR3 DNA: TGTGCCAGCTCGCAGACAGGGGCCCCGAACACTGAAGCTTTCTTT; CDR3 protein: CASSQTGAPNTEAFF
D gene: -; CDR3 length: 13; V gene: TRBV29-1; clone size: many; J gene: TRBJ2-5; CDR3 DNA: TGCAGCGTTGTAGTGGTCACGGGAGAGACCCAGTACTTC; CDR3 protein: CSVVVVTGETQYF
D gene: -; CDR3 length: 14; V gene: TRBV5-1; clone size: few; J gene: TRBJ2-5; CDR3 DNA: TGCGCCAGCAGCTTCACGACAGGTCGGACGACCCAGTACTTC; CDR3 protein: CASSFTTGRTTQYF
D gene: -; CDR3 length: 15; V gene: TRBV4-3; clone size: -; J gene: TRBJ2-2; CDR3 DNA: TGCGCCAGCAGCCAAGAAGGGGACGGCCCCGGGGAGCTGTTTTTT; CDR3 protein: CASSQEGDGPGELFF
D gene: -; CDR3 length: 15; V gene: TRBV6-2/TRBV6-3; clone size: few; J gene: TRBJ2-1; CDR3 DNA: TGTGCCAGCACTCCAAGTAACGGACTTTACAATGAGCAGTTCTTC; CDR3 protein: CASTPSNGLYNEQFF
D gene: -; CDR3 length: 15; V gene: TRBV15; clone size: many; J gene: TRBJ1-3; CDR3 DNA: TGTGCCACCAGCAGAGATTTGCCCTCTGGAAACACCATATATTTT; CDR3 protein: CATSRDLPSGNTIYF
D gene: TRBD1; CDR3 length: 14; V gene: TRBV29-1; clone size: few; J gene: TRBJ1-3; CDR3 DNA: TGCAGCGTGGGAGGGACAGGCTCTGGAAACACCATATATTTT; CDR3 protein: CSVGGTGSGNTIYF
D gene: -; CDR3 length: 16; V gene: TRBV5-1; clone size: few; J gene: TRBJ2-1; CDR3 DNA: TGCGCCAGCAGCCTCGGGGAGGTGGGGTCCTACAATGAGCAGTTCTTC; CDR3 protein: CASSLGEVGSYNEQFF
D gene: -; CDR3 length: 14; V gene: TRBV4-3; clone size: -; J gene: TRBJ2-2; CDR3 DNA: TGCGCCAGCAGCCAAGATTCGAACGGCGGGGAGCTGTTTTTT; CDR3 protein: CASSQDSNGGELFF